The TCR beta chain described here comes from a study of T cells in Graves' hyperthyroidism and ophthalmopathy. This clonotype occurred many times. One junction end disagrees with the germline gene, perhaps due to a read error. Germline CDR1 and CDR2: SNHLY and FYNNEI. This CDR3 is 10 amino acids long. RNA transcripts yielded amplified TCR beta CDR3 regions. In the first-round RT-PCR of the TCR CDR3, the HTBI primer set was used. TCRdb used MiXCR to reprocess the multiplex PCR reads, holding one entry per CDR3 protein. The table includes roughly 380,000 distinct CDR3 sequences, approximately 14% detected once.

The TCR originated in a woman between 55 and 75 years old with Graves' hyperthyroidism. V gene TRBV2 combines with J gene TRBJ2-1, with no clear D. The specimen sequenced was blood. In DNA form, the CDR3 reads TGTGCCAGCGGTGAGCTTGAGCAGTTCTTC. The encoded protein is CASGELEQFF.